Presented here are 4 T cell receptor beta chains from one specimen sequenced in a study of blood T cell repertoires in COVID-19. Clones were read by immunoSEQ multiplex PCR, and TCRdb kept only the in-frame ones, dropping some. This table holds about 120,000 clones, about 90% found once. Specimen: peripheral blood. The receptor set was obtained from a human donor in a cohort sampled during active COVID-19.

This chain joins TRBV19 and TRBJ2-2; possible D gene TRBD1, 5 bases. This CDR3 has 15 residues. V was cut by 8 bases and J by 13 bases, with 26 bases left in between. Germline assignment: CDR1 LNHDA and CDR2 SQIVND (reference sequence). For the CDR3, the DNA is TGTGCCAGTCGTGGACAACTCCCGCGTCTAGAGACGCTGTTTTTT. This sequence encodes CASRGQLPRLETLFF. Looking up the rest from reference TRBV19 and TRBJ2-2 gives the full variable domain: DGGITQSPKYLFRKEGQNVTLSCEQNLNHDAMYWYRQDPGQGLRLIYYSQIVNDFQKGDIAEGYSVSREKKESFPLTVTSAQKNPTAFYLCASRGQLPRLETLFFGEGSRLTVL.

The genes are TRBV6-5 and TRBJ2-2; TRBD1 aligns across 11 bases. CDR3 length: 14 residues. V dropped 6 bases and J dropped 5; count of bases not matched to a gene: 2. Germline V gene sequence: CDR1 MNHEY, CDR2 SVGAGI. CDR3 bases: TGTGCCAGCAGGGGACAGGGGGTGACCGGGGAGCTGTTTTTT. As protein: CASRGQGVTGELFF.

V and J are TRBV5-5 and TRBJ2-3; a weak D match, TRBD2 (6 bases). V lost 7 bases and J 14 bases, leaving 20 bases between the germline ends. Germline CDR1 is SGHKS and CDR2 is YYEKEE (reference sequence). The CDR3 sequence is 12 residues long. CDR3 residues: CASGTDLVDRYF. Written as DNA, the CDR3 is TGTGCCAGCGGGACTGATCTAGTCGATCGGTATTTT.

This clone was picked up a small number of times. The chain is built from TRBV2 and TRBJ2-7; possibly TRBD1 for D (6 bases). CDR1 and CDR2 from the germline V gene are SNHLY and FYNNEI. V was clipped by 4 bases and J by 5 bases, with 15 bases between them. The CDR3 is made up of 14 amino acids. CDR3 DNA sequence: TGTGCCAGCAGTGTTAATGGGGGCGGCGACGAGCAGTACTTC. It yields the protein CASSVNGGGDEQYF. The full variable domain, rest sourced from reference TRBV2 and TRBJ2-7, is EPEVTQTPSHQVTQMGQEVILRCVPISNHLYFYWYRQILGQKVEFLVSFYNNEISEKSEIFDDQFSVERPDGSNFTLKIRSTKLEDSAMYFCASSVNGGGDEQYFGPGTRLTVT.